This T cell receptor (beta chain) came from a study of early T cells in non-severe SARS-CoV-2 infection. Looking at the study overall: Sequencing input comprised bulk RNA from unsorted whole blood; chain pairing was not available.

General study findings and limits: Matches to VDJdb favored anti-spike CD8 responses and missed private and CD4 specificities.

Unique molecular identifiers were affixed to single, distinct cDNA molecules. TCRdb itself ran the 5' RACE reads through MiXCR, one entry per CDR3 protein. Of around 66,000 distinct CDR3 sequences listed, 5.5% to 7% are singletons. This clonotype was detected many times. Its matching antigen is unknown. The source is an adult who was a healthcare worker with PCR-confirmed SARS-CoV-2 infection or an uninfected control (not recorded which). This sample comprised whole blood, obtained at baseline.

Here the CDR3 DNA reads TGTGCCATCAGTGATCCGAGGAAGCGCGAAAGGATCACTGAAGCTTTCTTT. Protein product: CAISDPRKRERITEAFF. The V and J genes are TRBV10-3 and TRBJ1-1; D remains ambiguous. Trimming shortened V by 3 bases and J by 4 bases, and 21 bases separated the two germline ends. The CDR3 consists of 17 residues. CDR1 is ENHRY, CDR2 SYGVKD, per germline.